This T cell receptor (beta chain) came from a study of spatial heterogeneity in lung cancer. The wider study: The study observed each unique TCR and UMI combination more than ten times on average in raw reads. General study points: Counts of expanded intratumoral alpha and beta TCRs tracked tumor mutation counts. As ubiquitous and regional nonsynonymous mutations varied, counts of ubiquitous and regional expanded TCRs tracked them, respectively.

The study tagged each TCR cDNA molecule with a unique molecular identifier. One entry per CDR3 protein results from TCRdb running MiXCR on the 5' RACE reads. Of 100,000 to 110,000 distinct CDR3 sequences in the sample, under 4.5% are singletons; the top ten hold 20% to 25%. The table lists this clonotype with many counts. Its antigen is still unknown. As to time point: sample taken at primary tumor resection. Unsorted whole RNA from tumor, nontumor lung or frozen PBMC underwent sequencing. This receptor was taken from a male donor with early-stage non-small cell lung cancer. Here the sequenced sample was lung tumor tissue, taken at surgery.

CDR3: CASSLPAAYEQYF. Here the CDR3 DNA reads TGTGCCAGCAGCTTACCAGCAGCCTACGAGCAGTACTTC. V is TRBV11-1 and J is TRBJ2-7; no clear D gene. The germline gives CDR1 SGHAT, CDR2 FQDESV (reference sequence). V lost 2 bases to trimming and J lost 2 bases, with 7 bases between them. The CDR3 is 13 amino acids.